The 19 T cell receptor beta chains given below trace back to one sample, sequenced in a study of pediatric ulcerative colitis (dated by TCRdb to the late 2010s). To prepare the library, the immunoSEQ multiplex PCR assay was applied. TCRdb limited this immuneACCESS table to in-frame rearrangements with V and J called. A share of clones is missing; checked studies link under half to unresolved V genes, and the rest is unexplained. Present in this sample are about 36,000 clones, less than 90% of which were seen just once. The top ten clonotypes cover roughly 25% of the sample. The sample comprised blood. These receptors originate from a girl aged 5 to 17 with moderate ulcerative colitis.

This chain connects TRBV21-1 to TRBJ2-1. TRBV21-1 is listed as a pseudogene. This CDR3 contains 14 residues. The CDR3 is CASSKVIRDNEQFF. The DNA for the CDR3 is TGTGCCAGCAGCAAAGTGATTAGGGACAATGAGCAGTTCTTC.

This chain's CDR3 is CASSFPPQSDYRAQRGYTF. The CDR3 nucleotides are TGTGCCAGCAGCTTTCCCCCTCAAAGCGATTACAGGGCCCAAAGGGGCTACACCTTC. The chain combines TRBV7-8 with TRBJ1-2; a possible D gene is TRBD1 (6 bases). CDR3 length equals 19 residues. Germline CDR1 and CDR2: SGHVS and FQNEAQ. V was cut by 3 bases and J by 8 bases, with 31 bases left in between.

The chain carries TRBV9 and TRBJ2-4, with a possible D match to TRBD2 (7 bases). From germline, CDR1 is SGDLS and CDR2 YYNGEE. The V and J ends lost 0 bases and 9 bases respectively, with 13 bases between them. There are 14 residues in the CDR3. The CDR3: CASSVEGGGGIQYF. CDR3 in DNA: TGTGCCAGCAGCGTAGAGGGAGGGGGTGGCATTCAGTACTTC.

The J gene is TRBJ1-6, the V gene TRBV4-3; possible D gene TRBD1, 5 bases. The CDR3 runs to 16 residues. Looked up from germline, CDR1 is LGHNA and CDR2 is YSLEER. V dropped 0 bases and J dropped 9 bases, with 15 bases sitting between them. CDR3: CASSQDGTESISPLHF. The CDR3 DNA sequence: TGCGCCAGCAGCCAAGATGGGACTGAATCCATTTCACCCCTCCACTTT.

The chain recombines TRBV7-2 with TRBJ1-5; D call uncertain. This CDR3 contains 15 residues. The germline V gene encodes CDR1 SGHTA and CDR2 FQGNSA. V was shortened by 2 bases and J by 3 bases, with 11 bases between the two germline ends. The CDR3 DNA is TGTGCCAGCAGCTTATGGTCGTCGCTCAATCAGCCCCAGCATTTT. As protein: CASSLWSSLNQPQHF.

The chain recombines TRBV9 with TRBJ2-2; 7 nucleotides align to TRBD1. Germline V CDR1 and CDR2: SGDLS, YYNGEE. There are 18 residues in the CDR3. V gave up 0 bases and J gave up 5 bases; unmatched junction bases: 13. The chain's CDR3 is CASSVGPGDSAFTGELFF. The CDR3 DNA sequence: TGTGCCAGCAGCGTAGGACCTGGGGACAGCGCCTTTACCGGGGAGCTGTTTTTT.

This chain links TRBV2 with TRBJ2-1; a possible D gene is TRBD1 (6 bases). The V gene lost 0 bases and the J gene lost 2 bases, with 11 bases spanning the gap. The CDR3 spans 16 residues. Germline CDR1 and CDR2: SNHLY and FYNNEI. The CDR3 DNA follows: TGTGCCAGCAGTGAAGCGAGGGGGTCGCCCTACAATGAGCAGTTCTTC. Translated: CASSEARGSPYNEQFF.

V is TRBV27 and J is TRBJ1-5; D gene uncertain. Germline-derived CDR1 and CDR2 are MNHEY and SMNVEV (reference sequence). The CDR3 loop spans 14 amino acids. V gave up 6 bases and J gave up 4 bases, with 13 bases separating them. CDR3 region: CASSSGRDNQPQHF. The CDR3 nucleotides are TGTGCCAGCAGCTCCGGACGGGATAATCAGCCCCAGCATTTT.

The V gene is TRBV6-5, the J gene TRBJ2-5, with no clear D. V gave up 8 bases and J gave up 5 bases, with 9 bases separating them. CDR1 and CDR2 (germline): MNHEY, SVGAGI. This CDR3 region has 11 residues. CDR3 sequence: CASPQRETQYF. The CDR3 region has the DNA TGTGCCAGCCCCCAACGGGAGACCCAGTACTTC.

J is TRBJ2-2 and V is TRBV11-2; 7 bases line up with TRBD2. Germline V gene lookup returns CDR1 SGHAT and CDR2 FQNNGV. The CDR3 has 16 residues. V shed 1 base, J shed 6 bases, and the junction held 8 bases outside the gene matches. CDR3 DNA: TGTGCCAGCAGCTTAGTTGCGGGAGCGGGCGCCGGGGAGCTGTTTTTT. Its translation: CASSLVAGAGAGELFF.

This chain links TRBV7-2 with TRBJ2-7; 7 bases are a match to TRBD1. CDR3 size: 15 residues. Trimming cost V 5 bases and J 2 bases; bases outside gene matches: 9. Germline V gene data show CDR1 as SGHTA and CDR2 as FQGNSA. The CDR3 DNA follows: TGTGCCAGCAGCCACGGGACAGTACTTCCCTACGAGCAGTACTTC. Translating it yields CASSHGTVLPYEQYF.

This chain uses TRBV27 with TRBJ2-1, with a possible D match to TRBD1 (5 bases). Trimming removed 2 bases from V and 10 bases from J, with 18 bases in between. The germline gives CDR1 MNHEY, CDR2 SMNVEV (reference sequence). The CDR3 is 15 residues long. The CDR3 is CASSLGASALHEQFF. For the CDR3, the DNA is TGTGCCAGCAGTTTAGGGGCGAGCGCTTTACACGAGCAGTTCTTC.

In its sample, this clone was seen once. V and J are TRBV6-1 and TRBJ2-5, with D perhaps matching TRBD2 (5 bases). CDR1 is MNHNS and CDR2 is SASEGT in the germline V gene. Trimming removed 3 bases from V and 3 bases from J, with 14 bases in between. CDR3 length equals 15 residues. In DNA, the CDR3 is TGTGCCAGCAGTGACCCAGCGGAGGCTAAAGAGACCCAGTACTTC. It is translated as CASSDPAEAKETQYF.

This rearrangement joins TRBV7-8 to TRBJ1-5; possibly TRBD1 for D (5 bases). CDR1 is SGHVS, CDR2 FQNEAQ, per germline. This CDR3 spans 17 amino acids. V was pared by 2 bases and J by 6 bases, with 20 bases between. The CDR3 nucleotides read TGTGCCAGCAGCTTAAACAGGTGGCGAGGGCACGGTCAGCCCCAGCATTTT. It yields the protein CASSLNRWRGHGQPQHF.

This chain connects TRBV20-1 to TRBJ2-5; D gene uncertain. The V gene lost 2 bases and the J gene lost 5 bases, with 6 bases spanning the gap. The CDR3 length is 11 residues. Looked up from germline, CDR1 is DFQATT and CDR2 is SNEGSKA (reference sequence). The CDR3 sequence is CSARSGETQYF. As DNA, the CDR3 is TGCAGTGCTAGATCCGGGGAGACCCAGTACTTC.

This clone was recorded once. The chain employs TRBV7-2 and TRBJ2-7; D may be TRBD2 (5 bases). Germline CDR1 is SGHTA and CDR2 is FQGNSA. V was trimmed by 0 bases and J by 7 bases, leaving 13 bases between them. CDR3 size: 14 residues. CDR3 sequence (DNA): TGTGCCAGCAGCTTAGCGGGAAGAGAGGGAGAGCAGTACTTC. Protein sequence: CASSLAGREGEQYF.

V and J are TRBV30 and TRBJ2-1; 16 nucleotides line up with TRBD2. V trimming: 2 bases; J trimming: 10 bases; junction bases outside the gene matches: 8. Looked up from germline, CDR1 is GTSNPN and CDR2 is SVGIG (reference sequence). This CDR3 comprises 16 residues. CDR3 bases: TGTGCCTGGAGTACCGGGACTAGCGGGAGGGCCATCGAGCAGTTCTTC. Amino acids: CAWSTGTSGRAIEQFF.

The V gene is TRBV30, the J gene TRBJ2-1, with D unclear. There are 13 residues in the CDR3. CDR1 GTSNPN and CDR2 SVGIG come from the germline V gene (reference sequence). Trimming removed 0 bases from V and 7 bases from J, with 10 bases in between. The CDR3: CAWSVRLDNEQFF. The CDR3 DNA reads TGTGCCTGGAGTGTACGTCTAGATAATGAGCAGTTCTTC. The full variable domain, with the rest looked up from reference TRBV30 and TRBJ2-1, is SQTIHQWPATLVQPVGSPLSLECTVEGTSNPNLYWYRQAAGRGLQLLFYSVGIGQISSEVPQNLSASRPQDRQFILSSKKLLLSDSGFYLCAWSVRLDNEQFFGPGTRLTVL.

The chain combines TRBV18 with TRBJ2-7; D not certain. The CDR3 extends over 14 amino acids. The V gene lost 5 bases and the J gene lost 2 bases, with 13 bases spanning the gap. Per the germline V gene, CDR1 is KGHSH and CDR2 is LQKENI. Here the CDR3 DNA reads TGTGCCAGCTCATCAACCGGGCCACCCTACGAGCAGTACTTC. Protein sequence: CASSSTGPPYEQYF.